The entry below gives a single T cell receptor (beta chain) sequence along with its context. Germline CDR1 reads SNHLY; CDR2 reads FYNNEI. The J segment lost 0 bases and the V segment lost 6 bases, leaving 3 bases of the junction unmatched. This CDR3 spans 14 amino acids. The source of the sample is a study of T cell changes during pregnancy in multiple sclerosis. Using immunoSEQ multiplex PCR, the repertoire was profiled, and TCRdb retains in-frame clones only, with some absent. The sample has 40,000 to 50,000 clones, 85% to 95% seen once. The source of this sequence is a female donor with multiple sclerosis, enrolled in a pregnancy study. This sequence joins TRBV2 and TRBJ2-5; TRBD1 aligns across 8 bases. This sample comprised CD4+ T cells from peripheral blood mononuclear cells, obtained in the third trimester of pregnancy. The CDR3 spells CASSKDRDQETQYF. In DNA, the CDR3 is TGTGCCAGCAGCAAGGACAGGGACCAAGAGACCCAGTACTTC.